The 6 T cell receptor beta chains listed next were all sequenced from one sample in a study of blood T cell repertoires in COVID-19. The table came from immunoSEQ multiplex PCR; TCRdb's copy has only in-frame clones and leaves some out. The sample has about 230,000 clones; roughly 85% are singletons. Sequenced material: peripheral blood. Receptor source: a woman in her seventies with active or convalescent COVID-19.

The V call is TRBV7-2, the J call TRBJ1-1; possible D gene TRBD1, 5 bases. CDR1 is SGHTA and CDR2 is FQGNSA in the germline V gene. The CDR3 length is 11 residues. Deletions cut 5 bases from V and 12 bases from J, with 13 bases between. In DNA form, the CDR3 reads TGTGCCAGCAGCCAGGACAACCAGCCTTTCTTT. It is translated as CASSQDNQPFF.

The chain combines TRBV10-3 with TRBJ2-1; 13 bases are a match to TRBD2. V lost 0 bases, J lost 8 bases, and 1 base stayed unmatched. Germline V CDR1 and CDR2: ENHRY, SYGVKD. The CDR3 sequence is 15 residues long. Here the CDR3 DNA reads TGTGCCATCAGTGAGTCGACTAGCGGGGGGTATGAGCAGTTCTTC. It yields the protein CAISESTSGGYEQFF.

The gene calls are TRBV5-4 and TRBJ2-5; TRBD1 might be the D (7 bases). Deletions cut 1 base from V and 4 bases from J, with 11 bases between. This CDR3 contains 14 residues. The V gene's germline CDR1 is SGHNT and CDR2 YYREEE (reference sequence). CDR3 nucleotides: TGTGCCAGCAGCTTGTCCCAGGGGGGAGAGACCCAGTACTTC. Translating gives CASSLSQGGETQYF.

The chain recombines TRBV10-1 with TRBJ2-7; D is undetermined. V was cut by 7 bases and J by 3 bases, with 16 bases left in between. The CDR3 spans 14 residues. Germline V CDR1 and CDR2: WNHNN, SYGVQD (reference sequence). The CDR3 coding sequence is TGCGCCAGCACCTCCGGAGCGCCCGGCTACGAGCAGTACTTC. Its translation: CASTSGAPGYEQYF.

The gene calls are TRBV30 and TRBJ2-5; perhaps TRBD1 as D (5 bases). The CDR3 has 13 amino acids. Germline V lookup: CDR1 GTSNPN, CDR2 SVGIG (reference sequence). CDR3 loop: CGWGQGISETQYF. The CDR3 DNA reads as TGTGGGTGGGGCCAGGGTATTTCAGAGACCCAGTACTTC.

This sequence joins TRBV19 and TRBJ1-2, with 7 bases identical to TRBD1. The length of the CDR3 is 14 residues. The germline gives CDR1 LNHDA, CDR2 SQIVND (reference sequence). The J segment lost 6 bases and the V segment lost 5 bases, leaving 9 bases of the junction unmatched. DNA of the CDR3: TGTGCCAGTAGTCCTCAACAGGGGTTTAATGGCTACACCTTC. Protein product: CASSPQQGFNGYTF.